These 27 T cell receptor beta chains came from one sample sequenced in a study of blood T cell repertoires in COVID-19. Generated by immunoSEQ multiplex PCR, the TCRdb table keeps only in-frame clones and is missing some. The sample records a few hundred thousand clones, 80% to 90% being singletons. The sample consisted of peripheral blood. Receptor source: a young man who had recovered from COVID-19.

The chain has TRBV5-1 and TRBJ2-7; TRBD1 aligns across 11 bases. Trimming at V came to 2 bases and at J to 6 bases, leaving 4 bases not matched to a gene. The CDR3 sequence is 14 residues long. Germline assignment: CDR1 SGHRS and CDR2 YFSETQ. The CDR3 DNA follows: TGCGCCAGCAGCTTTTGGACAGGGGGCTCCGAGCAGTACTTC. It is translated as CASSFWTGGSEQYF.

The V call is TRBV2, the J call TRBJ2-7; 8 nucleotides line up with TRBD1. Trimming at V came to 5 bases and at J to 5 bases, leaving 2 bases not matched to a gene. The CDR3 sequence is 12 residues long. Germline V gene lookup returns CDR1 SNHLY and CDR2 FYNNEI. The CDR3 loop is CASSQGAHEQYF. The CDR3, as DNA: TGTGCCAGCAGTCAGGGGGCGCACGAGCAGTACTTC.

The chain joins TRBV29-1 to TRBJ2-7, with 9 bases lining up with TRBD2. CDR1 and CDR2 (germline): SQVTM, ANQGSEA. With 3 bases clipped from V and 2 bases from J, the junction kept 11 bases outside the gene matches. There are 16 residues in the CDR3. CDR3 DNA sequence: TGCAGCGTTGAGGCCTGGCTAGCGGGACACCCCTACGAGCAGTACTTC. Amino acids: CSVEAWLAGHPYEQYF.

V is TRBV18 and J is TRBJ1-2; no clear D. The V end was cut by 4 bases, the J end by 4 bases, with 7 bases between. Germline V gene lookup returns CDR1 KGHSH and CDR2 LQKENI. The CDR3 runs 12 residues. The CDR3 nucleotides are TGTGCCAGCTCACAGGGAGCCTATGGCTACACCTTC. Translated, it gives CASSQGAYGYTF.

This chain connects TRBV15 to TRBJ2-3; TRBD2 is a possible D gene (5 bases). Trimming shortened V by 6 bases and J by 0 bases, and 10 bases separated the two germline ends. The CDR3 contains 14 residues. The germline gives CDR1 LNHNV, CDR2 YYDKDF (reference sequence). CDR3 in DNA: TGTGCCACCAGGGCGGGCCCTAGCACAGATACGCAGTATTTT. Its translation is CATRAGPSTDTQYF.

V usage is TRBV6-2 or TRBV6-3 and J usage is TRBJ1-1; TRBD1 matches at 8 bases. Germline trimming cut 5 bases from V and 3 bases from J; bases unmatched to any gene: 11. The CDR3 sequence is 16 residues long. Germline V gene sequence: CDR1 MNHEY, CDR2 SVGEGT. CDR3 residues: CASSLPDRGLDTEAFF. DNA of the CDR3: TGTGCCAGCAGTCTACCCGACAGGGGATTGGACACTGAAGCTTTCTTT.

V gene TRBV5-6 combines with J gene TRBJ2-4; the match to TRBD1 covers 10 bases. Germline V lookup: CDR1 SGHDT, CDR2 YYEEEE. There are 16 residues in the CDR3. Trimming at V came to 0 bases and at J to 13 bases, leaving 13 bases not matched to a gene. The CDR3 is CASSLGLWGQGNPQYF. The CDR3 coding sequence is TGTGCCAGCAGCTTGGGCCTTTGGGGACAGGGGAATCCGCAGTACTTC. The full variable domain, rest sourced from reference TRBV5-6 and TRBJ2-4, is DAGVTQSPTHLIKTRGQQVTLRCSPKSGHDTVSWYQQALGQGPQFIFQYYEEEERQRGNFPDRFSGHQFPNYSSELNVNALLLGDSALYLCASSLGLWGQGNPQYFGAGTRLSVL.

The chain links TRBV19 to TRBJ1-1, with no clear D. The V end lost 5 bases, the J end lost 6 bases, and 10 bases lay between the germline ends. This CDR3 contains 12 residues. From germline, CDR1 is LNHDA and CDR2 SQIVND (reference sequence). The CDR3 protein is CASSPPRSEAFF. The CDR3 DNA sequence: TGTGCCAGTAGTCCCCCGCGGTCTGAAGCTTTCTTT. Using reference TRBV19 and TRBJ1-1 for the parts outside the CDR3, the full variable domain is DGGITQSPKYLFRKEGQNVTLSCEQNLNHDAMYWYRQDPGQGLRLIYYSQIVNDFQKGDIAEGYSVSREKKESFPLTVTSAQKNPTAFYLCASSPPRSEAFFGQGTRLTVV.

The chain employs TRBV12-5 and TRBJ1-2, with 8 nucleotides matching TRBD1. Germline V CDR1 and CDR2: LGHNT, FRNRAP. The V gene end was trimmed by 3 bases and the J gene end by 4 bases; junction bases not matched to a gene: 10. The CDR3 totals 16 residues. The CDR3 sequence is CASGFPLQGGAYGYTF. As DNA, the CDR3 is TGTGCTAGTGGTTTCCCTCTACAGGGGGGGGCCTATGGCTACACCTTC.

V and J are TRBV12-3 or TRBV12-4 and TRBJ2-7, with TRBD1 identical over 8 bases. CDR3 length: 13 amino acids. V shed 10 bases, J shed 2 bases, and the junction held 7 bases outside the gene matches. Here the CDR3 DNA reads TGTGCCACCAGGACAGGGAATACCTACGAGCAGTACTTC. This encodes CATRTGNTYEQYF.

The chain recombines TRBV5-4 with TRBJ2-1, with a possible D match to TRBD1 (7 bases). CDR1 SGHNT and CDR2 YYREEE come from the germline V gene (reference sequence). The CDR3 consists of 16 residues. Trimming took off 0 bases at V and 10 bases at J, with 20 bases between the two ends. For the CDR3, the DNA is TGTGCCAGCAGCTTGGGTGGGACAGCTCTGACTAGGGAGCAGTTCTTC. Residues: CASSLGGTALTREQFF. The full variable domain, in which reference TRBV5-4 and TRBJ2-1 provide the parts outside the CDR3, is ETGVTQSPTHLIKTRGQQVTLRCSSQSGHNTVSWYQQALGQGPQFIFQYYREEENGRGNFPPRFSGLQFPNYSSELNVNALELDDSALYLCASSLGGTALTREQFFGPGTRLTVL.

The rearrangement joins TRBV28 to TRBJ1-2, with 11 bases matching TRBD1. CDR1 is MDHEN and CDR2 is SYDVKM in the germline V gene. V shed 6 bases, J shed 4 bases, and the junction held 7 bases outside the gene matches. This CDR3 contains 15 residues. The CDR3 sequence is CASRWGTGGPYGYTF. CDR3 in DNA: TGTGCCAGCAGGTGGGGGACAGGGGGACCCTATGGCTACACCTTC.

The genes are TRBV12-5 and TRBJ2-7, with D perhaps TRBD1 (6 bases). Germline CDR1 and CDR2: LGHNT and FRNRAP. CDR3 length equals 13 residues. V was cut by 4 bases and J by 1 base, with 8 bases left in between. The CDR3 sequence is CASGSGQSYEQYF. The CDR3 nucleotides are TGTGCTAGTGGTTCCGGACAGTCCTACGAGCAGTACTTC.

V gene TRBV19 combines with J gene TRBJ1-6; D unclear. Trimming left V 7 bases short and J 1 base short, with 8 bases between. Germline V gene lookup returns CDR1 LNHDA and CDR2 SQIVND (reference sequence). The CDR3 contains 14 residues. The CDR3 region has the DNA TGTGCCAGTAAAGCGGGTTCCTATAATTCACCCCTCCACTTT. This encodes CASKAGSYNSPLHF.

The chain uses TRBV20-1 and TRBJ2-2; D perhaps matches TRBD1 (5 bases). Between the trimmed V and J ends, which lost 5 bases and 7 bases, there was a span of 8 bases. CDR3 length equals 11 residues. Per the germline V gene, CDR1 is DFQATT and CDR2 is SNEGSKA (reference sequence). In DNA, the CDR3 is TGCAGTGCTGGAAGGGGCGGGGAGCTGTTTTTT. It codes for CSAGRGGELFF.

The chain has TRBV10-1 and TRBJ1-3, with D perhaps matching TRBD1 (6 bases). CDR1 is WNHNN, CDR2 SYGVQD, per germline (reference sequence). V was shortened by 5 bases and J by 0 bases, with 20 bases between the two germline ends. This CDR3 region has 18 residues. CDR3 sequence: CASSIEGDGRSSGNTIYF. The CDR3 nucleotides are TGCGCCAGCAGTATTGAGGGGGACGGACGGAGCTCTGGAAACACCATATATTTT.

The chain links TRBV9 to TRBJ2-5; D uncertain. Trimming removed 4 bases at V and 4 bases at J, with 8 bases between. Germline CDR1 SGDLS, CDR2 YYNGEE. The CDR3 runs to 12 residues. The CDR3 reads CASSSELETQYF. The CDR3 nucleotides are TGTGCCAGCAGCTCGGAGTTAGAGACCCAGTACTTC.

The chain couples TRBV19 to TRBJ1-5; TRBD1 agrees at 7 bases. V dropped 7 bases and J dropped 4; count of bases not matched to a gene: 7. Germline values: CDR1 LNHDA, CDR2 SQIVND (reference sequence). This CDR3 region has 14 residues. The CDR3 reads CASIPGTENQPQHF. In DNA form, the CDR3 reads TGTGCCAGTATCCCCGGGACAGAGAATCAGCCCCAGCATTTT.

The genes are TRBV5-1 and TRBJ1-1, with 9 bases identical to TRBD1. This CDR3 comprises 13 residues. The germline V gene has CDR1 SGHRS and CDR2 YFSETQ. V was clipped by 4 bases and J by 3 bases; unmatched bases: 1. CDR3 residues: CASSRDRDTEAFF. For the CDR3, the DNA is TGCGCCAGCAGCCGGGACAGGGACACTGAAGCTTTCTTT.

J is TRBJ1-1 and V is TRBV5-1, with 7 bases fitting TRBD1. The CDR3 sequence is 16 residues long. The germline V gene encodes CDR1 SGHRS and CDR2 YFSETQ. The junction had 10 bases not matched to a gene; V was cut back by 1 base and J by 4 bases. The CDR3 DNA sequence: TGCGCCAGCAGCTTGCGACAGGGAATCGGAAGCACTGAAGCTTTCTTT. This encodes CASSLRQGIGSTEAFF.

This chain joins TRBV5-6 and TRBJ2-5; TRBD2 might be the D (5 bases). The CDR3 totals 18 residues. Trimming stripped 0 bases from V and 4 bases from J, with 22 bases between. From germline, CDR1 is SGHDT and CDR2 YYEEEE. The DNA of the CDR3 is TGTGCCAGCAGCTTGGGTAGCGTTATCTTCCCGTTCGGAGAGACCCAGTACTTC. This translates into CASSLGSVIFPFGETQYF.

The V gene is TRBV6-5, the J gene TRBJ2-2, with D unclear. This CDR3 is built from 16 residues. V shed 0 bases and J shed 0 bases, with 8 bases lying between them. Germline CDR1 reads MNHEY; CDR2 reads SVGAGI. The CDR3 here is CASSYSSLANTGELFF. The CDR3 DNA is TGTGCCAGCAGTTACTCTAGCCTGGCGAACACCGGGGAGCTGTTTTTT.

V and J are TRBV28 and TRBJ1-2; D call uncertain. V was pared by 1 base and J by 4 bases, with 7 bases between. Germline loops: CDR1 MDHEN, CDR2 SYDVKM. The CDR3 contains 13 residues. CDR3 in amino acids: CASSLSSPYGYTF. CDR3 DNA sequence: TGTGCCAGCAGTTTATCGTCCCCCTATGGCTACACCTTC.

Here the CDR3 reads CASRGTAGSNEKLFF. The CDR3 DNA follows: TGTGCCAGCAGAGGGACGGCCGGGAGTAATGAAAAACTGTTTTTT. The rearrangement joins TRBV6-6 to TRBJ1-4; tentatively, D is TRBD1 (5 bases). The V gene's germline CDR1 is MNHNY and CDR2 SVGAGI (reference sequence). The CDR3 runs 15 residues. Trimming removed 6 bases from V and 4 bases from J, with 15 bases in between.

This clone came up once. The V gene is TRBV19, the J gene TRBJ2-1; perhaps TRBD2 as D (6 bases). The CDR3 is made up of 16 amino acids. V lost 5 bases to trimming and J lost 2 bases, with 16 bases between them. In germline, CDR1 is LNHDA, CDR2 SQIVND (reference sequence). The CDR3 nucleotides read TGTGCCAGTAGTGTGGAACTAGCTGTTCCCTACAATGAGCAGTTCTTC. This gives the protein CASSVELAVPYNEQFF.

The V call is TRBV29-1, the J call TRBJ2-7; D ambiguous. This CDR3 has 11 residues. The germline CDR1 and CDR2 sequences are SQVTM and ANQGSEA. Trimming cost V 6 bases and J 3 bases, with 9 bases left between them. CDR3: CSVSSSYEQYF. Here the CDR3 DNA reads TGCAGCGTGAGTAGCAGCTACGAGCAGTACTTC.

The CDR3 DNA follows: TGTGCCAGCAGCCAAGGACAACGGCAGTTCTTC. This sequence encodes CASSQGQRQFF. V is TRBV11-3 and J is TRBJ2-1; maybe TRBD1 (5 bases). The CDR3 runs 11 residues. CDR1 is SGHNT, CDR2 YENEEA, per germline. V dropped 5 bases and J dropped 12 bases, with 11 bases sitting between them.